Each of the 3 T cell receptor beta chains below was sequenced from the same sample in a study of shared clonotypes between healthy human individuals (dated by TCRdb to about 2020). The library was prepared using the immunoSEQ multiplex PCR assay. The immuneACCESS repertoire file appears here via TCRdb, limited to in-frame rearrangements. These files lack a portion of the clones; in checked studies, under half of the deficit traces to unresolved V genes, and the cause of the others is not known. Present in this sample are 2,500,000 or so clones, 80% to 95% of which were seen just once. The biggest ten clones account for around 0.4% of the sample. The sample taken for sequencing was naive CD4+ T cells from PBMCs. Reading the label with the study, this specimen's cell subset or site is: CD45RA+ positively selected. The receptors shown here come from a man younger than 35 in good health. Some clones in this sample may be carry-over from other donors' samples.

This chain connects TRBV4-3 to TRBJ2-2, with D hard to call. The V end lost 4 bases, the J end lost 6 bases, and 9 bases lay between the germline ends. Germline CDR1 reads LGHNA; CDR2 reads YSLEER. The CDR3 length is 13 residues. CDR3 protein: CASSLDRAGELFF. CDR3 DNA sequence: TGCGCCAGCAGCCTCGACCGGGCCGGGGAGCTGTTTTTT.

This chain links TRBV5-1 with TRBJ2-2; D may be TRBD1 (6 bases). The CDR3 totals 15 residues. V lost 4 bases and J 1 base, leaving 11 bases between the germline ends. Germline V CDR1 and CDR2: SGHRS, YFSETQ. CDR3 amino acids: CASSPDRQNTGELFF. Written as DNA, the CDR3 is TGCGCCAGCAGCCCGGACAGACAGAACACCGGGGAGCTGTTTTTT.

The gene calls are TRBV7-8 and TRBJ1-4; the D gene is possibly TRBD1 (5 bases). The CDR3 has 16 amino acids. Germline CDR1 and CDR2: SGHVS and FQNEAQ. The V end was cut by 3 bases, the J end by 0 bases, with 11 bases between. The CDR3 spells CASSFGTSATNEKLFF. The CDR3 DNA reads as TGTGCCAGCAGCTTCGGGACGTCTGCAACTAATGAAAAACTGTTTTTT.